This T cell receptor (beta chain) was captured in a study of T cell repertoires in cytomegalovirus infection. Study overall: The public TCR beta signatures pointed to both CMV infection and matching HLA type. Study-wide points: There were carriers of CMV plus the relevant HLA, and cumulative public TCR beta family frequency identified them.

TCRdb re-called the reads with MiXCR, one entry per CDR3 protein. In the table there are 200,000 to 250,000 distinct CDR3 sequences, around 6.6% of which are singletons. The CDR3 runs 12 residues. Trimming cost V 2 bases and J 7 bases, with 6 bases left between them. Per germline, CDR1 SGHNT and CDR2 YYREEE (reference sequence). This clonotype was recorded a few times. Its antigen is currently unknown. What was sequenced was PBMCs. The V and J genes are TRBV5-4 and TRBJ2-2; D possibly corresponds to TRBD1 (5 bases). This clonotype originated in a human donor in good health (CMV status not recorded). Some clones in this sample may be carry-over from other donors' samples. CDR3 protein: CASSFDSGELFF. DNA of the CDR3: TGTGCCAGCAGCTTTGACAGCGGGGAGCTGTTTTTT.